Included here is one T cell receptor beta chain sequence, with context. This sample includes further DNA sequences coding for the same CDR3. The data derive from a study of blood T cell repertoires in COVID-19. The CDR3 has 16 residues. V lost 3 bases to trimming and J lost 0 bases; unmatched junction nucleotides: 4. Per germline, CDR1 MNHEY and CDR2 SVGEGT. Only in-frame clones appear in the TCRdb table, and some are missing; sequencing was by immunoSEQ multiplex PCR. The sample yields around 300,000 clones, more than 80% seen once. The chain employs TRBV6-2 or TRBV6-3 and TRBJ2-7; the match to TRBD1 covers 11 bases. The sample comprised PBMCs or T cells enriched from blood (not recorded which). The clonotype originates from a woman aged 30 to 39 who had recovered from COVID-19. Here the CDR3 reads CASSYSGTGGSYEQYF. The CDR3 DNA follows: TGTGCCAGCAGTTATTCCGGGACAGGGGGCTCCTACGAGCAGTACTTC.